This T cell receptor beta chain was found in a study of T cell repertoires in cytomegalovirus infection. TCRdb recomputed calls from the reads with MiXCR, one row per CDR3 protein. There are 900,000 to 950,000 distinct CDR3 sequences in the sample; around 31% occur only once, and about 14% lies in the top ten. A few counts support this clonotype. Its specificity is not known. This receptor was taken from a human donor in good health (CMV status not recorded). Some clones in this sample may be carry-over from other donors' samples. Specimen: cultured CD8+ T cells from PBMCs, collected from culture after CMV antigen stimulation.

Here the CDR3 reads CASSPEGDDSTDTQYF. As DNA, the CDR3 is TGTGCCAGCAGTCCCGAGGGGGACGATAGCACAGATACGCAGTATTTT. V and J are TRBV27 and TRBJ2-3, with TRBD1 as a possible D gene (6 bases). Germline loops: CDR1 MNHEY, CDR2 SMNVEV (reference sequence). Trimming shortened V by 5 bases and J by 0 bases, and 15 bases separated the two germline ends. The CDR3 spans 16 residues.